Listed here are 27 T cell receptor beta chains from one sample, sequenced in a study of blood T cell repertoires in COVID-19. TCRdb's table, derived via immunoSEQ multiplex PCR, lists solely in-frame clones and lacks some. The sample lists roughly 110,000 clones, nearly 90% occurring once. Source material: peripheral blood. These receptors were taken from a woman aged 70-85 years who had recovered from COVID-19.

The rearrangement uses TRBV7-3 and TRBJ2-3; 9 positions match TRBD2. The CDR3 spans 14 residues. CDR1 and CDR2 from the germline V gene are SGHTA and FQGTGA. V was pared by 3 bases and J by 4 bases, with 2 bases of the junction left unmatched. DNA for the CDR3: TGTGCCAGCAGCTTCGGGACTAGCCCAGATACGCAGTATTTT. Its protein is CASSFGTSPDTQYF. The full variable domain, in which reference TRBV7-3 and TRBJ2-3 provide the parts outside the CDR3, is GAGVSQTPSNKVTEKGKYVELRCDPISGHTALYWYRQSLGQGPEFLIYFQGTGAADDSGLPNDRFFAVRPEGSVSTLKIQRTERGDSAVYLCASSFGTSPDTQYFGPGTRLTVL.

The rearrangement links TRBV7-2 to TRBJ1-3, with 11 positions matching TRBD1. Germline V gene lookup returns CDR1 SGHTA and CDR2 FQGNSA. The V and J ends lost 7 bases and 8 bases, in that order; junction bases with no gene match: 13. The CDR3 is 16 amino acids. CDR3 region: CASNPRRGQGVDTIYF. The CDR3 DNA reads TGTGCCAGCAACCCGCGGAGGGGACAGGGGGTTGACACCATATATTTT.

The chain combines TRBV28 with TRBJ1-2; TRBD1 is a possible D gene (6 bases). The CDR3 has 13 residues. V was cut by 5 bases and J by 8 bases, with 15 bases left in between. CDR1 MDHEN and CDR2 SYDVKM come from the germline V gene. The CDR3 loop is CASSRDKGFGYTF. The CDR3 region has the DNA TGTGCCAGCAGTCGGGACAAAGGATTCGGCTACACCTTC.

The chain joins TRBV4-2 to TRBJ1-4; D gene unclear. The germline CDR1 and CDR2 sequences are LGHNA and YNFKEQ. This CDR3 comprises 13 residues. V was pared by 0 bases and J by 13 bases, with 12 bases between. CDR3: CASSQDLLRRLFF. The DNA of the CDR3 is TGTGCCAGCAGCCAAGATCTTCTGAGGAGACTGTTTTTT.

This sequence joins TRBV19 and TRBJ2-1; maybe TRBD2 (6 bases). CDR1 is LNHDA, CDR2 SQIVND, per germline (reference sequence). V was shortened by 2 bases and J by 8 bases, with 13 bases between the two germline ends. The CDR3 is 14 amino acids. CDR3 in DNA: TGTGCCAGTAGTATAACCCGGAGGGAGGATGAGCAGTTCTTC. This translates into CASSITRREDEQFF.

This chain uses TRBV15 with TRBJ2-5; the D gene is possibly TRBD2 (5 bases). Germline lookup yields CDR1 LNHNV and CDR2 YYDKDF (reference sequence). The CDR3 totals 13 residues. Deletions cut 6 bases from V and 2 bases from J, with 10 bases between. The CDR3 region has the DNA TGTGCCACCAGTGGCCGAGGGCAAGAGACCCAGTACTTC. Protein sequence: CATSGRGQETQYF.

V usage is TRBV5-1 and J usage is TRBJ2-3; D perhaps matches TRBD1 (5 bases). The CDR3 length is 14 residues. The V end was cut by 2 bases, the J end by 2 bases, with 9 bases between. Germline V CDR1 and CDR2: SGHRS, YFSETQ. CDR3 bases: TGCGCCAGCAGCTTACAGGATTCCACAGATACGCAGTATTTT. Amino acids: CASSLQDSTDTQYF.

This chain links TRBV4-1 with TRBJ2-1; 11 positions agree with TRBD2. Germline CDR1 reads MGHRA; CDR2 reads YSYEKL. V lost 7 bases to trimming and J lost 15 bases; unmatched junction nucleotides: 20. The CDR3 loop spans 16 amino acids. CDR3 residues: CASTYGGTSGPPRAFF. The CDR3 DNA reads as TGCGCCAGCACCTATGGGGGGACTAGCGGTCCCCCCCGGGCGTTCTTC.

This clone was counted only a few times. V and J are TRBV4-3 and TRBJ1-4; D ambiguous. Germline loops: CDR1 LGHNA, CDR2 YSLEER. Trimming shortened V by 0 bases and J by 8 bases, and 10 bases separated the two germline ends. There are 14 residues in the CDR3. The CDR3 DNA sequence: TGCGCCAGCAGCCAAGAATGGAGGAAAGAAAAACTGTTTTTT. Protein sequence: CASSQEWRKEKLFF.

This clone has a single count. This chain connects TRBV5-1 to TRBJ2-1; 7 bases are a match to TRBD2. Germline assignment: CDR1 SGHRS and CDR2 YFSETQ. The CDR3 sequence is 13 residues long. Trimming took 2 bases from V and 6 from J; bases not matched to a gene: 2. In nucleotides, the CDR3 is TGCGCCAGCAGCTTCCCGGGGGGCAATGAGCAGTTCTTC. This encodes CASSFPGGNEQFF.

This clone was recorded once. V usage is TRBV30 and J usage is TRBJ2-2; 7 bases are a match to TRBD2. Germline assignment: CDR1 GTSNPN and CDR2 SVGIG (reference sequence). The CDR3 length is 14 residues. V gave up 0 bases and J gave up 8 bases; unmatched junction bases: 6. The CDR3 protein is CAWSVGRGEGELFF. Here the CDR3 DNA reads TGTGCCTGGAGTGTAGGACGGGGGGAAGGGGAGCTGTTTTTT.

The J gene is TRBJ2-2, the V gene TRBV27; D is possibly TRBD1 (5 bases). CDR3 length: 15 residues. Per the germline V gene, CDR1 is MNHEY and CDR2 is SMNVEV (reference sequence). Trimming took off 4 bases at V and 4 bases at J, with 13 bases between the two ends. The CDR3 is CASSSPPTGTGELFF. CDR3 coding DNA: TGTGCCAGCAGTTCCCCCCCAACAGGCACCGGGGAGCTGTTTTTT.

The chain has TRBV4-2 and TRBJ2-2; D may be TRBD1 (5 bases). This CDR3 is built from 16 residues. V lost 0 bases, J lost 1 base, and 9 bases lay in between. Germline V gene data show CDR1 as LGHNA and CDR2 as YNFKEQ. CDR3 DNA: TGTGCCAGCAGCCAAGATTGGCAGGGGAACACCGGGGAGCTGTTTTTT. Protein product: CASSQDWQGNTGELFF.

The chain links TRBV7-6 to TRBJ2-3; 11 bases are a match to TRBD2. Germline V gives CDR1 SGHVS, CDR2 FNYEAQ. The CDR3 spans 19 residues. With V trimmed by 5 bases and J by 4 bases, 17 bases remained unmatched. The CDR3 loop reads CASSLLAGDPSNAPDTQYF. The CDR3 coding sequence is TGTGCCAGCAGCCTACTAGCGGGGGATCCCTCAAACGCGCCAGATACGCAGTATTTT. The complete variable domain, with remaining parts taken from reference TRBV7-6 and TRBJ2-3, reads GAGVSQSPRYKVTKRGQDVALRCDPISGHVSLYWYRQALGQGPEFLTYFNYEAQQDKSGLPNDRFSAERPEGSISTLTIQRTEQRDSAMYRCASSLLAGDPSNAPDTQYFGPGTRLTVL.

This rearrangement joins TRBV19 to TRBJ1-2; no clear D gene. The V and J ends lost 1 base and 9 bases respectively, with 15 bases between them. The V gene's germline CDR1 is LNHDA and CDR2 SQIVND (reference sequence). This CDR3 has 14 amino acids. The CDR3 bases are TGTGCCAGTAGTATAGGGCGGGGTTCATTGAGCTACACCTTC. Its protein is CASSIGRGSLSYTF.

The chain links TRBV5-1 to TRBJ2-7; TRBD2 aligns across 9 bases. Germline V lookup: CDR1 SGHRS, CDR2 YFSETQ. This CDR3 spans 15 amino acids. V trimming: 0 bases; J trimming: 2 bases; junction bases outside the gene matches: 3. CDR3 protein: CASSLERGAPYEQYF. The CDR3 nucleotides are TGCGCCAGCAGCTTGGAGCGGGGGGCACCCTACGAGCAGTACTTC.

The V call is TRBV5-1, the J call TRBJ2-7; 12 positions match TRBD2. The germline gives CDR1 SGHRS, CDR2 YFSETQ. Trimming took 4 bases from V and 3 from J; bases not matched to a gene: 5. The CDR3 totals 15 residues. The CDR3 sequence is CASSATTSGGYEQYF. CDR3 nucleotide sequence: TGCGCCAGCAGCGCGACGACTAGCGGGGGCTACGAGCAGTACTTC.

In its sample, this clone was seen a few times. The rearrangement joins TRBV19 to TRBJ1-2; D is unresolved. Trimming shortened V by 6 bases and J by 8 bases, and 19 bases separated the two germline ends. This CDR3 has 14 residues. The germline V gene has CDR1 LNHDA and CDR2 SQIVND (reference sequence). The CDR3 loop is CASRDGRGLGGYTF. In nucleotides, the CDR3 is TGTGCCAGTAGGGATGGTCGGGGTTTGGGCGGCTACACCTTC.

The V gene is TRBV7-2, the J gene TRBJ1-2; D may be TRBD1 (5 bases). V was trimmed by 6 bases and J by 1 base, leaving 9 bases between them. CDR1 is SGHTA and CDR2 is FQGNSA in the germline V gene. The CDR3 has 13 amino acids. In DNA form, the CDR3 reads TGTGCCAGCAGTGGGGGGGTTAACTATGGCTACACCTTC. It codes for CASSGGVNYGYTF.

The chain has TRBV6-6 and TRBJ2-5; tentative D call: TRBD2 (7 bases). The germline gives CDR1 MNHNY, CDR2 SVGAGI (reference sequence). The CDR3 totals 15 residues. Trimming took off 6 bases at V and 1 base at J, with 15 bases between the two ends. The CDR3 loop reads CASRGREGGQETQYF. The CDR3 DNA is TGTGCCAGCAGGGGCAGGGAGGGGGGCCAAGAGACCCAGTACTTC.

The CDR3 loop is CSASSSGVGNEQFF. CDR3 DNA sequence: TGCAGTGCTAGTTCGAGCGGGGTGGGGAATGAGCAGTTCTTC. The chain links TRBV20-1 to TRBJ2-1, with 7 bases aligning to TRBD2. Germline CDR1 DFQATT, CDR2 SNEGSKA (reference sequence). J was trimmed by 7 bases and V by 3 bases; bases with no gene match: 9. This CDR3 is 14 amino acids long.

The CDR3: CASSLASGSHEQYF. Here the CDR3 DNA reads TGTGCCAGCAGCTTGGCTAGCGGGAGCCACGAGCAGTACTTC. The chain links TRBV13 to TRBJ2-7; 10 bases map to TRBD2. From germline, CDR1 is PRHDT and CDR2 FYEKMQ (reference sequence). The V gene end was trimmed by 3 bases and the J gene end by 5 bases; junction bases not matched to a gene: 4. The CDR3 loop spans 14 amino acids.

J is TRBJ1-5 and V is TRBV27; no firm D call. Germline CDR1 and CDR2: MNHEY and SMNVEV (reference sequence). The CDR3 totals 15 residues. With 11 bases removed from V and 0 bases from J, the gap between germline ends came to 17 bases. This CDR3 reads CAGPWRDYSNQPQHF. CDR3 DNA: TGTGCCGGACCTTGGAGGGATTATAGCAATCAGCCCCAGCATTTT.

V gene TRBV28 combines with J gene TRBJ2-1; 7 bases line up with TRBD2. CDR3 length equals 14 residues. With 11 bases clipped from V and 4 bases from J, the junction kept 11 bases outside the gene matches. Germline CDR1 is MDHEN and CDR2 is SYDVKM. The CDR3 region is CALGRGGSYNEQFF. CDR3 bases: TGTGCCCTTGGTCGGGGCGGGAGTTACAATGAGCAGTTCTTC.

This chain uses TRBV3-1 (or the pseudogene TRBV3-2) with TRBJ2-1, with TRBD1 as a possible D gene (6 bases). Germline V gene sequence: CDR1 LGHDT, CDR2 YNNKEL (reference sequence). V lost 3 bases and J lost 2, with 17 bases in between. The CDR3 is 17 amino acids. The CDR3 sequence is CASSQDHTGYPYNEQFF. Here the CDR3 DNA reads TGTGCCAGCAGCCAGGACCACACAGGGTACCCCTACAATGAGCAGTTCTTC.

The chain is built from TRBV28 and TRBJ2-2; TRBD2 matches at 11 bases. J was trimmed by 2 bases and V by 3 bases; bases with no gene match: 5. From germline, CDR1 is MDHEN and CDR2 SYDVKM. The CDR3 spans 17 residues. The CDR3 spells CASSFPGLAGNTGELFF. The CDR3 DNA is TGTGCCAGCAGTTTCCCCGGACTAGCGGGCAACACCGGGGAGCTGTTTTTT.

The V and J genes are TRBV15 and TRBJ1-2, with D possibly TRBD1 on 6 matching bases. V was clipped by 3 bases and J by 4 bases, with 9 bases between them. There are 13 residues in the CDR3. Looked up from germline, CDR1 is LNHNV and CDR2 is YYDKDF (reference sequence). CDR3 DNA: TGTGCCACCAGCAGTCGAGGGGGCTATGGCTACACCTTC. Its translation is CATSSRGGYGYTF.